This T cell receptor beta chain appears in the sequencing data of a study of cytomegalovirus exposure and HLA in healthy donors. Study conclusions and caveats: A later analysis reportedly found fewer N-insertions in an Asian-associated ancestry cluster than the roughly 670-donor mean. Across HLA loci, a later analysis found differing TCR association rates, with DRB1 most and HLA-C fewest.

PCR amplification relied on 60 Vbeta primers (plus 13 Jbeta primers). Sequencing was performed with immunoSEQ multiplex PCR; in TCRdb, only in-frame clones are kept and a portion is missing. Of just over 150,000 clones in the sample, 70% to 90% were seen once. For this clone: The antigen remains undetermined. The germline gene is not matched at one end of the junction; a read error may be the cause.

The CDR3 spans 15 residues. Germline V gives CDR1 GTSNPN, CDR2 SVGIG (reference sequence). This chain uses TRBV30 with TRBJ2-6; D is perhaps TRBD1 or TRBD2 (5 bases each). The clonotype was recovered from a man younger than 30 in good health and CMV-seropositive. Source material: PBMCs. As DNA, the CDR3 is TGTGCCTGGGGTGGGACGGTACCTGGGGCCAACGGCCTGACTTTC. It codes for CAWGGTVPGANGLTF.